This paragraph reports one T cell receptor (beta chain). The protocol was immunoSEQ multiplex PCR, while the TCRdb copy is restricted to in-frame clones and leaves out a portion. The table records tens of thousands of clones, 85% to 90% of them present only once. CDR1 and CDR2 from the germline V gene are MNHNS and SASEGT. V lost 4 bases and J lost 0; bases outside the gene matches: 14. The CDR3 length is 18 residues. This record belongs to a study of blood T cell repertoires in COVID-19. Study details: Nucleic acid was either cDNA or gDNA, and it came from T cells, B-cell-depleted T cells, or PBMCs.

The chain is built from TRBV6-1 and TRBJ1-2, with 7 bases lining up with TRBD1. The receptor comes from a human donor in a cohort sampled during active COVID-19. Sequenced input: peripheral blood. The CDR3 DNA is TGTGCCAGCAGTGCGTACCGACAGGGCTCCGGTGCTAACTATGGCTACACCTTC. Encoded protein: CASSAYRQGSGANYGYTF.